These 21 T cell receptor beta chains came from one sample sequenced in a study of breast tumors, draining lymph nodes, adjacent tissues. Axillary draining lymph nodes of breast cancer patients supplied the node samples. TCRdb called the multiplex PCR reads again in MiXCR, with one record for every CDR3 protein. The data contain tens of thousands of distinct CDR3 sequences, roughly 19% of them singletons. The sample consisted of axillary lymph node tissue. Every receptor here comes from a female donor with breast cancer. Some clones in this sample may be carry-over from other donors' samples.

This clonotype was observed at least ten times. This chain joins TRBV4-2 and TRBJ2-7; D is possibly TRBD1 or TRBD2 (5 bases each). V gave up 4 bases and J gave up 6 bases, with 16 bases separating them. Germline CDR1 and CDR2: LGHNA and YNFKEQ. The CDR3 spans 14 residues. CDR3 in DNA: TGTGCCAGCAGCCGGATTGGGGGAACAGGCGAGCAGTACTTC. It specifies CASSRIGGTGEQYF.

This clonotype turned up a few times. The chain employs TRBV30 and TRBJ2-2; D ambiguous. V was pared by 5 bases and J by 7 bases, with 11 bases between. The CDR3 totals 12 residues. CDR1 GTSNPN and CDR2 SVGIG come from the germline V gene (reference sequence). CDR3 in DNA: TGTGCCTGGTCCCTAGGGTACGGGGAGCTGTTTTTT. Translated, it gives CAWSLGYGELFF.

A note on this clonotype: A much larger clone lies one base from this, so it may be a read error. V is TRBV7-2 and J is TRBJ1-2, with D maybe TRBD1 (6 bases). Germline assignment: CDR1 SGHTA and CDR2 FQGNSA. The CDR3 has 15 amino acids. The V gene lost 0 bases and the J gene lost 7 bases, with 15 bases spanning the gap. CDR3: CASSLAGVGGPGYTF. The CDR3, as DNA: TGTGCCAGCAGCTTAGCGGGGGTCGGGGGGCCTGGCTACACCTTC.

The chain links TRBV30 to TRBJ2-5; D remains ambiguous. CDR1 is GTSNPN, CDR2 SVGIG, per germline (reference sequence). This CDR3 has 13 amino acids. Deletions cut 4 bases from V and 5 bases from J, with 14 bases between. The CDR3 region is CAWNGFNLETQYF. CDR3 in DNA: TGTGCCTGGAATGGATTTAACCTTGAGACCCAGTACTTC. Drawing the rest from reference TRBV30 and TRBJ2-5, the complete variable domain is SQTIHQWPATLVQPVGSPLSLECTVEGTSNPNLYWYRQAAGRGLQLLFYSVGIGQISSEVPQNLSASRPQDRQFILSSKKLLLSDSGFYLCAWNGFNLETQYFGPGTRLLVL.

Ten or more counts support this clonotype. This chain connects TRBV6-6 to TRBJ2-7, with a possible D match to TRBD1 (5 bases). The CDR3 has 15 amino acids. The V end lost 5 bases, the J end lost 3 bases, and 17 bases lay between the germline ends. Germline values: CDR1 MNHNY, CDR2 SVGAGI (reference sequence). The CDR3 here is CASSPGRLTYYEQYF. CDR3 bases: TGTGCCAGCAGTCCAGGGCGCTTAACCTACTACGAGCAGTACTTC.

This clonotype was seen at least ten times. This chain links TRBV7-9 with TRBJ2-2; 8 bases match TRBD1. The trim removed 1 base at V and 6 bases at J, leaving 4 bases unmatched. The germline CDR1 and CDR2 sequences are SEHNR and FQNEAQ (reference sequence). This CDR3 contains 15 residues. CDR3 amino acids: CASSLGTGGAGELFF. The DNA for the CDR3 is TGTGCCAGCAGCTTAGGAACAGGGGGAGCCGGGGAGCTGTTTTTT.

This clonotype was counted many times. This rearrangement joins TRBV4-2 to TRBJ2-6, with D perhaps matching TRBD1 or TRBD2 (5 bases each). Germline V gene data show CDR1 as LGHNA and CDR2 as YNFKEQ. The CDR3 covers 16 residues. V shed 1 base and J shed 1 base, with 8 bases lying between them. Written as DNA, the CDR3 is TGTGCCAGCAGCCAAGGGGGGTTATCTGGGGCCAACGTCCTGACTTTC. Protein product: CASSQGGLSGANVLTF.

This clonotype was seen repeatedly, ten times or more. The chain links TRBV12-3 or TRBV12-4 to TRBJ1-2, with TRBD1 identical over 10 bases. CDR3 length: 15 amino acids. The V segment lost 3 bases and the J segment 4 bases; nucleotides outside the gene matches: 5. CDR3 coding DNA: TGTGCCAGCAGTTTTTCCGGGACAGGGGCCTATGGCTACACCTTC. Residues: CASSFSGTGAYGYTF.

This clonotype was counted at least ten times. CDR3 in DNA: TGCAGTGCACAGAACAATGAGCAGTTCTTC. Translating it yields CSAQNNEQFF. The rearrangement joins TRBV20-1 to TRBJ2-1; D not certain. The V end was cut by 6 bases, the J end by 5 bases, with 5 bases between. CDR1 and CDR2 from the germline V gene are DFQATT and SNEGSKA (reference sequence). This CDR3 spans 10 amino acids.

This clonotype has more than one count but fewer than ten. This clone may be a read error of a much larger clone one base away. The V gene is TRBV5-6, the J gene TRBJ2-1, with 8 bases matching TRBD1. The CDR3 consists of 15 residues. Germline V CDR1 and CDR2: SGHDT, YYEEEE. As DNA, the CDR3 is TGTGCCAGCAGCTCTAGGACAGGGCCCTACAATGAGCGGTTCTTC. This encodes CASSSRTGPYNERFF.

The chain links TRBV28 to TRBJ2-2; 7 positions match TRBD2. CDR1 MDHEN and CDR2 SYDVKM come from the germline V gene. Trimming cost V 5 bases and J 6 bases; bases outside gene matches: 6. This CDR3 contains 14 residues. The CDR3 sequence is CASSKTSAAGELFF. Written as DNA, the CDR3 is TGTGCCAGCAGTAAAACTAGCGCGGCCGGGGAGCTGTTTTTT.

This clonotype was seen at least ten times. The rearrangement links TRBV6-1 to TRBJ1-2; no clear D gene. Between the trimmed V and J ends, which lost 5 bases and 5 bases, there was a span of 9 bases. The CDR3 loop spans 12 amino acids. Germline values: CDR1 MNHNS, CDR2 SASEGT. CDR3 protein: CASSIKVYGYTF. CDR3 bases: TGTGCCAGCAGTATAAAAGTTTATGGCTACACCTTC.

This clonotype has just a few counts. The rearrangement links TRBV12-3 or TRBV12-4 to TRBJ2-5; 10 nucleotides align to TRBD1. This CDR3 spans 15 amino acids. With 6 bases clipped from V and 5 bases from J, the junction kept 9 bases outside the gene matches. The CDR3, as DNA: TGTGCCAGCAGGCGACAGGGGGCGCGTGCGGAGACCCAGTACTTC. Translated, it gives CASRRQGARAETQYF.

This clonotype has more than one count but fewer than ten. This sequence joins TRBV27 and TRBJ1-2; D is perhaps TRBD1 (6 bases). V was clipped by 3 bases and J by 3 bases, with 11 bases between them. Germline CDR1 MNHEY, CDR2 SMNVEV (reference sequence). There are 14 residues in the CDR3. The chain's CDR3 is CASSFNRDDYGYTF. In DNA form, the CDR3 reads TGTGCCAGCAGTTTTAACAGGGATGACTATGGCTACACCTTC.

About this clonotype itself: Since a much larger clone is just one base distant, this may be a read error. The V gene is TRBV19, the J gene TRBJ2-1; TRBD1 aligns across 7 bases. From germline, CDR1 is LNHDA and CDR2 SQIVND (reference sequence). The CDR3 loop spans 13 amino acids. V shed 5 bases, J shed 10 bases, and the junction held 8 bases outside the gene matches. CDR3 in amino acids: CASSFDRETEQFF. DNA for the CDR3: TGTGCCAGTAGTTTCGACAGGGAAACAGAGCAGTTCTTC.

This clonotype was seen repeatedly, ten times or more. The chain is built from TRBV6-2 or TRBV6-3 and TRBJ2-7; TRBD2 matches 9 bases. Germline loops: CDR1 MNHEY, CDR2 SVGEGT. This CDR3 is 16 amino acids long. Unmatched junction bases numbered 12, after V lost 7 bases and J lost 2 bases. The CDR3 sequence: CASTAVSGRLTYEQYF. For the CDR3, the DNA is TGTGCCAGCACTGCCGTAAGCGGGAGGCTGACCTACGAGCAGTACTTC.

The table lists this clonotype with many counts. CDR3 in amino acids: CASRRASGSSYEQYF. CDR3 in DNA: TGTGCCAGTAGGAGAGCTAGCGGGAGTAGCTACGAGCAGTACTTC. This chain connects TRBV19 to TRBJ2-7; 10 bases match TRBD2. With 6 bases clipped from V and 3 bases from J, the junction kept 8 bases outside the gene matches. The CDR3 runs to 15 residues. Germline loops: CDR1 LNHDA, CDR2 SQIVND (reference sequence). Combining the CDR3 with reference TRBV19 and TRBJ2-7 gives the whole variable domain DGGITQSPKYLFRKEGQNVTLSCEQNLNHDAMYWYRQDPGQGLRLIYYSQIVNDFQKGDIAEGYSVSREKKESFPLTVTSAQKNPTAFYLCASRRASGSSYEQYFGPGTRLTVT.

With regard to this clonotype: This may arise from a read error, as a much more abundant clone is one base away. The gene calls are TRBV6-2 or TRBV6-3 and TRBJ2-1, with TRBD2 matching over 7 bases. The junction had 7 bases not matched to a gene; V was cut back by 8 bases and J by 0 bases. The CDR3 is made up of 15 amino acids. Germline lookup yields CDR1 MNHEY and CDR2 SVGEGT. The CDR3 sequence is CASPFRGSSYNEQFF. The CDR3 nucleotides read TGTGCCAGCCCCTTTCGCGGGAGCTCCTACAATGAGCAGTTCTTC.

This sequence joins TRBV28 and TRBJ2-7; D is undetermined. V was pared by 7 bases and J by 3 bases, with 16 bases between. This CDR3 spans 14 amino acids. The germline CDR1 and CDR2 sequences are MDHEN and SYDVKM. The CDR3 protein is CASKPVGGNYEQYF. The CDR3 region has the DNA TGTGCCAGCAAACCAGTTGGCGGCAACTACGAGCAGTACTTC.

This clonotype was picked up many times. The chain recombines TRBV4-2 with TRBJ2-1, with no clear D. CDR3 length: 15 amino acids. V lost 0 bases and J 0 bases, leaving 6 bases between the germline ends. The germline gives CDR1 LGHNA, CDR2 YNFKEQ. The CDR3 loop reads CASSQEKNSYNEQFF. In DNA form, the CDR3 reads TGTGCCAGCAGCCAAGAGAAGAACTCCTACAATGAGCAGTTCTTC.

This clonotype was seen at least ten times. This sequence joins TRBV5-8 and TRBJ2-1; tentative D call: TRBD2 (5 bases). The ends were cut back, 0 bases at V and 6 bases at J, with 10 bases in the middle. Per the germline V gene, CDR1 is SGHTS and CDR2 is YDEGEE. This CDR3 has 14 residues. The CDR3 DNA reads TGTGCCAGCAGCTTGGGGTCTAGCCCCAATGAGCAGTTCTTC. The encoded protein is CASSLGSSPNEQFF.